What follows is one T cell receptor (beta chain) and its context. Its matching antigen is unknown. Constant-segment primers and 5'RACE yielded cDNA libraries for TCR alpha and TCR beta, each carrying sample barcodes and UMIs. MiXCR, applied by TCRdb to the 5' RACE reads, yields one record per CDR3 protein. The sample lists approximately 430,000 distinct CDR3 sequences; more than 20% were seen once. This sample stems from a study of T-cell memory formation after mild COVID-19. Study results and caveats: The study found contracting CD4+ clones mainly in CM and EM and contracting CD8+ clones in EMRA. Researchers found some responding clones in pre-infection memory, a sign that cross-reactive memory joined.

Between the trimmed V and J ends, which lost 1 base and 5 bases, there was a span of 6 bases. Germline V CDR1 and CDR2: DFQATT, SNEGSKA (reference sequence). The CDR3 contains 12 residues. V is TRBV20-1 and J is TRBJ1-5; D remains ambiguous. Sequenced input: PBMCs or a T cell subset sorted from them (not recorded which). The receptor's source is an adult woman who had mild COVID-19 (a few samples of this study predate the infection). Cell type and time point are not known. CDR3 bases: TGCAGTGCTAGAGGGCCATATCAGCCCCAGCATTTT. Translating it yields CSARGPYQPQHF.